This TCR beta chain was sequenced in a study of shared clonotypes between healthy human individuals. Overall study: CD4 naive and CD4 memory each took three plates per donor, while CD8 naive took two and CD8 memory one.

Trimming shortened V by 4 bases and J by 0 bases, and 12 bases separated the two germline ends. The CDR3 extends over 15 amino acids. From germline, CDR1 is MNHEY and CDR2 SVGAGI. Using approximately 190 ng DNA, approximately 30,000 T cell genomes, the sorted-subset replicate PCRs were run. The data were produced by immunoSEQ multiplex PCR, yet TCRdb's version contains in-frame clones alone and is incomplete. Of millions of clones in the sample, approximately 94% are singletons; the top ten hold 0.9% to 1.3%. Study-level points and caveats: Shared across several donors were approximately 5% of the naive CD4 clonotypes. Relative to their counterparts shared across all four donors, non-shared clonotypes exhibited diminished generation probabilities.

Regarding this clone: Its target is unknown.

Naive CD8 cells lacked CD45RO and underwent positive selection for CCR7, leaving out terminally differentiated effector memory CD45RA+ cells. The clonotype comes from a man between 18 and 29 years old in good health. This chain joins TRBV6-5 and TRBJ1-2; unclear D gene. Sequences were obtained from naive CD8+ T cells sorted from blood. The CDR3 reads CASSSVPGANYGYTF. The DNA for the CDR3 is TGTGCCAGCAGTTCAGTACCGGGAGCTAACTATGGCTACACCTTC.